The 12 T cell receptor beta chains given below trace back to one sample, sequenced in a study of early stage breast cancer tumors. TCRdb keeps only in-frame clones here, not all; method: immunoSEQ multiplex PCR. This table holds around 50,000 clones, approximately 80% found once. Sequenced input: blood. These receptor sequences come from a person in their fifties with breast cancer.

As DNA, the CDR3 is TGTGCCAGCAGCTGGGGGGGCGAAAAACTGTTTTTT. As protein: CASSWGGEKLFF. The V call is TRBV7-9, the J call TRBJ1-4, with TRBD1 as a possible D gene (6 bases). Germline V CDR1 and CDR2: SEHNR, FQNEAQ (reference sequence). CDR3 length: 12 residues. V was cut by 4 bases and J by 8 bases, with 8 bases left in between.

This sequence joins TRBV30 and TRBJ2-3, with TRBD2 identical over 8 bases. V gave up 4 bases and J gave up 4 bases; unmatched junction bases: 4. Germline-derived CDR1 and CDR2 are GTSNPN and SVGIG (reference sequence). The CDR3 is made up of 13 amino acids. In DNA, the CDR3 is TGTGCCTGGACTACGGGGGGGGCAGATACGCAGTATTTT. It translates to CAWTTGGADTQYF.

J is TRBJ2-7 and V is TRBV21-1; the DNA was not compared with TRBD1, the D call given in the table. TRBV21-1 is recorded as a pseudogene. This CDR3 region has 17 residues. The CDR3 here is CASSKEFWDRDSYEQYF. For the CDR3, the DNA is TGTGCCAGCAGCAAAGAATTTTGGGACAGGGACTCCTACGAGCAGTACTTC.

The chain is built from TRBV30 and TRBJ1-1; D is undetermined. V lost 2 bases, J lost 4 bases, and 14 bases lay in between. CDR3 length: 14 residues. CDR1 is GTSNPN, CDR2 SVGIG, per germline (reference sequence). The CDR3, as DNA: TGTGCCTGGAGTTTCCAAGGGTGGGCCACTGAAGCTTTCTTT. The encoded protein is CAWSFQGWATEAFF.

This chain joins TRBV5-1 and TRBJ2-2, with D uncertain. The length of the CDR3 is 15 residues. Per germline, CDR1 SGHRS and CDR2 YFSETQ. V lost 6 bases, J lost 3 bases, and 15 bases lay in between. For the CDR3, the DNA is TGCGCCAGCACCACGCAATCTAGAGACACCGGGGAGCTGTTTTTT. It translates to CASTTQSRDTGELFF.

The chain recombines TRBV29-1 with TRBJ1-4, with D hard to call. The ends were cut back, 1 base at V and 8 bases at J, with 14 bases in the middle. Germline lookup yields CDR1 SQVTM and CDR2 ANQGSEA. This CDR3 has 14 residues. CDR3 amino acids: CSVEVPKQTEKLFF. The CDR3 DNA reads TGCAGCGTTGAAGTCCCCAAGCAGACGGAAAAACTGTTTTTT.

The chain carries TRBV6-5 and TRBJ2-2, with 8 positions matching TRBD2. Unmatched junction bases numbered 6, after V lost 6 bases and J lost 3 bases. Germline CDR1 MNHEY, CDR2 SVGAGI. The CDR3 is 15 residues long. DNA for the CDR3: TGTGCCAGCAGGAGACTAGCGAGGGACACCGGGGAGCTGTTTTTT. Protein product: CASRRLARDTGELFF.

The chain recombines TRBV11-2 with TRBJ2-3, with 8 bases fitting TRBD2. Germline V gene data show CDR1 as SGHAT and CDR2 as FQNNGV. After removal of 5 bases from V and 2 bases from J, the junction contained 15 bases not matched to a gene. This CDR3 spans 18 amino acids. DNA of the CDR3: TGTGCCAGCAGCCCCGCCGATATAGCGGGACCCCCCACAGATACGCAGTATTTT. Protein: CASSPADIAGPPTDTQYF.

This rearrangement joins TRBV11-2 to TRBJ1-2; D unclear. The germline V gene encodes CDR1 SGHAT and CDR2 FQNNGV. V was pared by 5 bases and J by 0 bases, with 13 bases between. This CDR3 is 15 amino acids long. This CDR3 reads CASSTQDGPNYGYTF. The CDR3 nucleotides are TGTGCCAGCAGCACCCAGGACGGCCCTAACTATGGCTACACCTTC.

The genes are TRBV7-8 and TRBJ1-1, with D perhaps TRBD1 (6 bases). V was pared by 0 bases and J by 6 bases, with 26 bases between. The CDR3 consists of 19 residues. Germline assignment: CDR1 SGHVS and CDR2 FQNEAQ. As DNA, the CDR3 is TGTGCCAGCAGCTTAGCGCTACGGTTTCCACAGGGTAGGAAGGCTGAAGCTTTCTTT. This gives the protein CASSLALRFPQGRKAEAFF.

The gene calls are TRBV6-5 and TRBJ2-5; TRBD1 is a possible D gene (6 bases). V lost 0 bases to trimming and J lost 3 bases, with 8 bases between them. CDR1 is MNHEY, CDR2 SVGAGI, per germline. The CDR3 runs to 14 residues. DNA of the CDR3: TGTGCCAGCAGTTACTCCGGACAGAAAGAGACCCAGTACTTC. Residues: CASSYSGQKETQYF.

The V call is TRBV6-5, the J call TRBJ2-7, with a tentative D call TRBD2 (5 bases). CDR3 size: 14 residues. Per the germline V gene, CDR1 is MNHEY and CDR2 is SVGAGI. The ends were cut back, 5 bases at V and 3 bases at J, with 14 bases in the middle. The CDR3: CASSSSEVFYEQYF. The CDR3 DNA sequence: TGTGCCAGCAGTAGTAGCGAGGTCTTCTACGAGCAGTACTTC.